The 20 T cell receptor beta chains reported below all come from one sample, sequenced in a study of blood T cell repertoires in COVID-19. Assay used: immunoSEQ multiplex PCR; TCRdb lists only in-frame clones, some missing. The sample carries 50,000 or so clones, 90% to 95% recorded once. Sequenced sample: peripheral blood. These receptors came from a woman at least 80 years old with acute or convalescent COVID-19.

The chain joins TRBV3-1 (or the pseudogene TRBV3-2) to TRBJ1-2; a possible D gene is TRBD1 (6 bases). The length of the CDR3 is 15 residues. V was trimmed by 1 base and J by 4 bases, leaving 13 bases between them. Germline V lookup: CDR1 LGHDT, CDR2 YNNKEL (reference sequence). CDR3 nucleotide sequence: TGTGCCAGCAGCCAAGTCGGGGGGCTGGTCTATGGCTACACCTTC. Protein: CASSQVGGLVYGYTF.

The rearrangement links TRBV7-2 to TRBJ2-5; a possible D gene is TRBD2 (6 bases). The CDR3 loop spans 15 amino acids. Looked up from germline, CDR1 is SGHTA and CDR2 is FQGNSA. V lost 5 bases to trimming and J lost 4 bases, with 17 bases between them. CDR3 nucleotide sequence: TGTGCCAGCAGCCCTCAGGGAGGAGGAACAGAGACCCAGTACTTC. Encoded protein: CASSPQGGGTETQYF.

The rearrangement links TRBV19 to TRBJ2-3; TRBD2 matches at 10 bases. This CDR3 region has 15 residues. J gave up 0 bases and V 7 bases, and 4 bases lay outside the gene matches. Germline CDR1 reads LNHDA; CDR2 reads SQIVND (reference sequence). The CDR3 nucleotides read TGTGCCAGTATCAGGACTAGCGGAAGCACAGATACGCAGTATTTT. It yields the protein CASIRTSGSTDTQYF.

This rearrangement joins TRBV7-3 to TRBJ2-2, with 7 bases matching TRBD2. This CDR3 has 19 residues. V lost 5 bases to trimming and J lost 6 bases; unmatched junction nucleotides: 21. The V gene's germline CDR1 is SGHTA and CDR2 FQGTGA. CDR3 bases: TGTGCCAGCAGCCCGAAGGGGAGGGTAGAGAAGGGTCGTGCCGGGGAGCTGTTTTTT. Protein product: CASSPKGRVEKGRAGELFF.

This chain joins TRBV7-2 and TRBJ1-1; 9 nucleotides align to TRBD1. The CDR3 runs to 13 residues. Germline V gene lookup returns CDR1 SGHTA and CDR2 FQGNSA. V lost 6 bases, J lost 4 bases, and 3 bases stayed unmatched. This CDR3 reads CASSTTGGTEAFF. Written as DNA, the CDR3 is TGTGCCAGCAGTACGACAGGGGGCACTGAAGCTTTCTTT.

The chain links TRBV9 to TRBJ1-1, with 9 bases identical to TRBD1. The length of the CDR3 is 14 residues. Germline loops: CDR1 SGDLS, CDR2 YYNGEE. V trimming: 4 bases; J trimming: 5 bases; junction bases outside the gene matches: 6. The CDR3 bases are TGTGCCAGCAGCCCACAGGGGGCTAGGACTGAAGCTTTCTTT. It specifies CASSPQGARTEAFF.

The chain recombines TRBV4-3 with TRBJ1-4; 7 bases line up with TRBD1. J gave up 10 bases and V 2 bases, and 22 bases lay outside the gene matches. CDR1 and CDR2 (germline): LGHNA, YSLEER. This CDR3 spans 19 amino acids. The CDR3 spells CASSQPPGTVFNFFVKLFF. The CDR3 region has the DNA TGCGCCAGCAGCCAACCTCCCGGGACAGTTTTCAACTTTTTCGTAAAACTGTTTTTT.

J is TRBJ2-7 and V is TRBV19; 9 bases line up with TRBD2. Trimming cost V 5 bases and J 1 base; bases outside gene matches: 6. This CDR3 is built from 15 residues. The germline V gene encodes CDR1 LNHDA and CDR2 SQIVND (reference sequence). The CDR3 DNA reads as TGTGCCAGTAGTCCAGTAGCGGGAGCTTCCTACGAGCAGTACTTC. Encoded protein: CASSPVAGASYEQYF.

The genes are TRBV29-1 and TRBJ1-2; TRBD1 matches 7 bases. After removal of 4 bases from V and 0 bases from J, the junction contained 8 bases not matched to a gene. The germline gives CDR1 SQVTM, CDR2 ANQGSEA. The CDR3 sequence is 15 residues long. CDR3 residues: CSVGGQYTSNYGYTF. The DNA of the CDR3 is TGCAGCGTTGGGGGACAGTACACCTCTAACTATGGCTACACCTTC. The whole variable domain, filled in from reference TRBV29-1 and TRBJ1-2, reads SAVISQKPSRDICQRGTSLTIQCQVDSQVTMMFWYRQQPGQSLTLIATANQGSEATYESGFVIDKFPISRPNLTFSTLTVSNMSPEDSSIYLCSVGGQYTSNYGYTFGSGTRLTVV.

The chain has TRBV15 and TRBJ1-1; weak D call: TRBD1 (5 bases). Germline V gene data show CDR1 as LNHNV and CDR2 as YYDKDF (reference sequence). The V end was cut by 0 bases, the J end by 9 bases, with 23 bases between. This CDR3 contains 17 residues. The CDR3 loop is CATSREGGLGVGAKAFF. The CDR3 DNA reads TGTGCCACCAGCAGAGAGGGGGGACTGGGAGTCGGAGCAAAAGCTTTCTTT. The whole variable domain, remainder taken from reference TRBV15 and TRBJ1-1, is DAMVIQNPRYQVTQFGKPVTLSCSQTLNHNVMYWYQQKSSQAPKLLFHYYDKDFNNEADTPDNFQSRRPNTSFCFLDIRSPGLGDTAMYLCATSREGGLGVGAKAFFGQGTRLTVV.

This chain connects TRBV28 to TRBJ1-2; 10 bases match TRBD1. J was trimmed by 2 bases and V by 5 bases; bases with no gene match: 2. The CDR3 sequence is 14 residues long. The germline CDR1 and CDR2 sequences are MDHEN and SYDVKM. This chain's CDR3 is CASSRTGGNYGYTF. CDR3 coding DNA: TGTGCCAGCAGTCGGACAGGGGGAAACTATGGCTACACCTTC.

The CDR3 DNA reads as TGTGCCAGCAGTTACTCGGGTCCGAGCGCCCGCTCACCCCTCCACTTT. It translates to CASSYSGPSARSPLHF. This sequence joins TRBV6-5 and TRBJ1-6; D uncertain. Trimming pared 0 bases from V and 10 bases from J, leaving 16 bases between. Germline assignment: CDR1 MNHEY and CDR2 SVGAGI. This CDR3 contains 16 residues.

The V and J genes are TRBV19 and TRBJ2-1; possibly TRBD2 for D (5 bases). V lost 2 bases, J lost 8 bases, and 13 bases lay in between. CDR3 length: 14 residues. Germline V gene data show CDR1 as LNHDA and CDR2 as SQIVND (reference sequence). The CDR3 DNA follows: TGTGCCAGTAGTATAAGTCTAGCAACACATGAGCAGTTCTTC. It codes for CASSISLATHEQFF.

This chain uses TRBV6-5 with TRBJ1-1; possible D gene TRBD1, 5 bases. V shed 6 bases and J shed 8 bases, with 10 bases lying between them. The CDR3 is 11 residues long. Germline CDR1 MNHEY, CDR2 SVGAGI. The CDR3 region is CASRRDLEAFF. The CDR3 DNA follows: TGTGCCAGCAGACGGGACTTAGAAGCTTTCTTT.

This chain connects TRBV4-3 to TRBJ2-1; 10 bases fit TRBD2. Losses at the gene ends were 0 bases for V and 4 bases for J; bases not matched to a gene: 6. The CDR3 runs 17 residues. Germline lookup yields CDR1 LGHNA and CDR2 YSLEER. DNA of the CDR3: TGCGCCAGCAGCCAAGATTTTACTAGCGGGATGTACAATGAGCAGTTCTTC. Translating it yields CASSQDFTSGMYNEQFF.

This clone is a singleton in its sample. The genes are TRBV2 and TRBJ2-1, with TRBD2 matching 14 bases. Germline assignment: CDR1 SNHLY and CDR2 FYNNEI. The CDR3 consists of 18 residues. The V and J ends lost 6 bases and 0 bases, in that order; junction bases with no gene match: 7. As DNA, the CDR3 is TGTGCCAGCAGCCCGGGACTAGCGGGAGAAAGCTCCTACAATGAGCAGTTCTTC. It yields the protein CASSPGLAGESSYNEQFF.

The chain couples TRBV7-2 to TRBJ2-2; TRBD1 aligns across 9 bases. The germline V gene has CDR1 SGHTA and CDR2 FQGNSA. The CDR3 has 18 amino acids. J gave up 6 bases and V 0 bases, and 11 bases lay outside the gene matches. The CDR3 reads CASSLAGQGWGKAGELFF. CDR3 sequence (DNA): TGTGCCAGCAGCTTAGCTGGACAGGGGTGGGGTAAGGCCGGGGAGCTGTTTTTT.

The genes are TRBV5-4 and TRBJ2-3; D might be TRBD2 (5 bases). V lost 5 bases, J lost 3 bases, and 22 bases lay in between. Per the germline V gene, CDR1 is SGHNT and CDR2 is YYREEE (reference sequence). The CDR3 spans 17 residues. The CDR3 coding sequence is TGTGCCAGCAGACCCTCTTTCGAGGGAGTGAAAACAGATACGCAGTATTTT. The encoded protein is CASRPSFEGVKTDTQYF.

V and J are TRBV14 and TRBJ2-1, with D possibly being TRBD2 (5 bases). Germline-derived CDR1 and CDR2 are SGHDN and FVKESK. Trimming stripped 2 bases from V and 5 bases from J, with 10 bases between. The CDR3 length is 14 residues. Here the CDR3 DNA reads TGTGCCAGCAGCCAACGGACTGTAAACAATGAGCAGTTCTTC. This encodes CASSQRTVNNEQFF.

This clone was detected only once. The chain has TRBV19 and TRBJ1-5, with D uncertain. The CDR3 length is 13 residues. Trimming stripped 6 bases from V and 6 bases from J, with 12 bases between. Germline CDR1 LNHDA, CDR2 SQIVND (reference sequence). The CDR3 bases are TGTGCCAGTAGCGAGGGTGCCGGTCAGCCCCAGCATTTT. Translating gives CASSEGAGQPQHF.